The sequence of this T cell receptor (beta chain) was determined in a study of beta chain features in type 1 diabetes. Background on the study: Analysis included around 99,000,000 sorted cells drawn from all samples.

Study-level results: Shortening of TCRB CDR3s, moderate but significant, appeared in all four CD4+ subsets of Type 1 diabetes patients.

All of the isolated RNA was reverse transcribed, so expressed TCRB transcripts were sequenced. The repertoire was sequenced with immunoSEQ multiplex PCR; TCRdb's copy has only in-frame clones and lacks some. The sample gives about 200,000 clones, under 13% of which show up once; 1% to 1.5% is in the top ten. Looked up from germline, CDR1 is PRHDT and CDR2 is FYEKMQ (reference sequence). The CDR3 sequence is 14 residues long. V gave up 4 bases and J gave up 3 bases; unmatched junction bases: 6. This clone has more than one count but fewer than ten. Its specificity is unknown. Donors contributed one heparinised blood draw apiece, averaging roughly 100 mL.

The specimen sequenced was central memory CD4+ T cells from blood. The receptor was isolated from a man aged 18-30 years in good health. V usage is TRBV13 and J usage is TRBJ2-7; 7 nucleotides agree with TRBD1. The CDR3 sequence: CASSSTGQIYEQYF. Written as DNA, the CDR3 is TGTGCCAGCAGCTCCACGGGACAGATCTACGAGCAGTACTTC. Full variable domain (rest looked up from reference TRBV13 and TRBJ2-7): AAGVIQSPRHLIKEKRETATLKCYPIPRHDTVYWYQQGPGQDPQFLISFYEKMQSDKGSIPDRFSAQQFSDYHSELNMSSLELGDSALYFCASSSTGQIYEQYFGPGTRLTVT.